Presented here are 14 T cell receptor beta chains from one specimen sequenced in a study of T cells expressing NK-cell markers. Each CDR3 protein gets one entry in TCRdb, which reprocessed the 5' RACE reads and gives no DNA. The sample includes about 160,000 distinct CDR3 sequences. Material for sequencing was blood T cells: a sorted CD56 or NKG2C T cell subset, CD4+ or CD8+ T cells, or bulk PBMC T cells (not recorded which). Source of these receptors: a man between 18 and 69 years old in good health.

The CDR3 loop is CASSLIGALAGGNEQFF. The chain recombines TRBV6-5 with TRBJ2-1; lacking DNA, the TRBD2 call made by TCRdb goes unchecked. Germline loops: CDR1 MNHEY, CDR2 SVGAGI. The CDR3 spans 17 residues.

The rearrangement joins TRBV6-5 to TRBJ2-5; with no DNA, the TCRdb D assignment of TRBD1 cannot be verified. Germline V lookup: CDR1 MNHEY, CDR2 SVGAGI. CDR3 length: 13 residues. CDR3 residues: CASSFWAGETQYF.

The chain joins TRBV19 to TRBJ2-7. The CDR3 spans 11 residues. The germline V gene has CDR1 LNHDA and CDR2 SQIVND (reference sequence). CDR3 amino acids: CATRFGYEQYF. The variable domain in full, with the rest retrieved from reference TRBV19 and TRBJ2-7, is DGGITQSPKYLFRKEGQNVTLSCEQNLNHDAMYWYRQDPGQGLRLIYYSQIVNDFQKGDIAEGYSVSREKKESFPLTVTSAQKNPTAFYLCATRFGYEQYFGPGTRLTVT.

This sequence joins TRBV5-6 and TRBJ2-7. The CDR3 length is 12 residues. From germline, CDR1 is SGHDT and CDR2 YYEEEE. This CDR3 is CASSLGAYEQYF. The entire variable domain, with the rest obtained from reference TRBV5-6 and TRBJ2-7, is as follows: DAGVTQSPTHLIKTRGQQVTLRCSPKSGHDTVSWYQQALGQGPQFIFQYYEEEERQRGNFPDRFSGHQFPNYSSELNVNALLLGDSALYLCASSLGAYEQYFGPGTRLTVT.

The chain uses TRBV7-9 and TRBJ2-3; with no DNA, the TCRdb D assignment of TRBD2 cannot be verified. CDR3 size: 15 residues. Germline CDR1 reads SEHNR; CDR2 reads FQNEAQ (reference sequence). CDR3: CASSLLRLNTDTQYF.

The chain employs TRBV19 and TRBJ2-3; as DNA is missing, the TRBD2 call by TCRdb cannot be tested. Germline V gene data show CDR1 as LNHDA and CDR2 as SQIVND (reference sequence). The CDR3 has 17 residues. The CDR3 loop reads CASSFGSGGQYTDTQYF.

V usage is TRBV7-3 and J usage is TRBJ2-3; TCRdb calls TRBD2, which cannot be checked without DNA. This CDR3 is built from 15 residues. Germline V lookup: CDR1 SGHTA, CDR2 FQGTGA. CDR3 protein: CASSASGGMSDTQYF.

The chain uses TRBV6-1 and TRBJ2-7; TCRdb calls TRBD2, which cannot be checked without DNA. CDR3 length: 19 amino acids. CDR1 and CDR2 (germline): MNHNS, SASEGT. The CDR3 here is CASSGGLAGALPVYFEQYF.

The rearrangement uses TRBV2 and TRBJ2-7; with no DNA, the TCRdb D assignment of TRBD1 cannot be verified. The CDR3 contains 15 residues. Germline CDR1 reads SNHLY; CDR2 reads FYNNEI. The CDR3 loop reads CASRASIGAAHEQYF.

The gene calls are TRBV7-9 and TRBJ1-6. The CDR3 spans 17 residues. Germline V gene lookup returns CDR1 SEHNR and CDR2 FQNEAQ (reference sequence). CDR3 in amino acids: CASSLGGASSYNSPLHF.

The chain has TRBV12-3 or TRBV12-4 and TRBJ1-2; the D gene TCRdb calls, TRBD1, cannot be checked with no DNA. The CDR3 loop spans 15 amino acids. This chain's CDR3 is CASSFFQGGIGGYTF.

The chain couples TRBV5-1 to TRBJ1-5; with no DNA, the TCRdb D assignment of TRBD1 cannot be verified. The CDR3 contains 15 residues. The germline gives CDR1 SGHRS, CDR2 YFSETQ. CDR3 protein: CASSPLGDTNQPQHF.

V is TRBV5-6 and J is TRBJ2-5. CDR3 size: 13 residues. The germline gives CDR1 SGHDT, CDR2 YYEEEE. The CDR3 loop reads CASSFAEWETQYF.

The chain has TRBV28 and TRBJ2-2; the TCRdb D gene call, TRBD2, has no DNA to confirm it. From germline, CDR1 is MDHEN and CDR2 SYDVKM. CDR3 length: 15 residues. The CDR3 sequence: CASSSLAGYSGELFF.